The next 10 T cell receptor beta chains were all read from a single sample in a study of cytomegalovirus exposure and HLA in healthy donors. PCR primers comprised 60 Vbeta and 13 Jbeta primers. Measured with immunoSEQ multiplex PCR; TCRdb has only the in-frame clones, and not every one. The top ten clones hold less than 4% of a sample with approximately 200,000 clones, almost 75% of them seen once. The sample consisted of PBMCs. Receptors were obtained from a woman aged 25 to 39 in good health and CMV-seropositive.

The V gene is TRBV11-1, the J gene TRBJ2-7, with TRBD2 matching 9 bases. The germline V gene encodes CDR1 SGHAT and CDR2 FQDESV (reference sequence). The CDR3 consists of 14 residues. Germline trimming cut 5 bases from V and 3 bases from J; bases unmatched to any gene: 5. CDR3 DNA: TGTGCCAGCAGCCAGCTAGCGGGGATCTACGAGCAGTACTTC. Translation gives CASSQLAGIYEQYF.

J is TRBJ2-3 and V is TRBV6-1; 11 bases are shared with TRBD2. This CDR3 has 16 residues. Losses at the gene ends were 4 bases for V and 4 bases for J; bases not matched to a gene: 7. The germline V gene encodes CDR1 MNHNS and CDR2 SASEGT. The CDR3 nucleotides read TGTGCCAGCAGTGTTAGCGGGAGGGCCTTCCCAGATACGCAGTATTTT. Its protein is CASSVSGRAFPDTQYF.

There are a few counts of this clone. The CDR3 DNA reads as TGTGCCAGCAGCTTAATGTCTGCAGGGCGATCCTACGAGCAGTACTTC. Translation: CASSLMSAGRSYEQYF. The chain is built from TRBV11-2 and TRBJ2-7, with D possibly being TRBD1 (5 bases). Deletions cut 2 bases from V and 1 base from J, with 15 bases between. This CDR3 is 16 amino acids long. The germline CDR1 and CDR2 sequences are SGHAT and FQNNGV. The whole variable domain, remainder taken from reference TRBV11-2 and TRBJ2-7, is EAGVAQSPRYKIIEKRQSVAFWCNPISGHATLYWYQQILGQGPKLLIQFQNNGVVDDSQLPKDRFSAERLKGVDSTLKIQPAKLEDSAVYLCASSLMSAGRSYEQYFGPGTRLTVT.

This clone was seen more than once but under ten times. The rearrangement links TRBV29-1 to TRBJ2-5, with D tentatively TRBD1 (8 bases). The CDR3 has 16 residues. V shed 2 bases and J shed 5 bases, with 21 bases lying between them. Germline lookup yields CDR1 SQVTM and CDR2 ANQGSEA. The CDR3 nucleotides are TGCAGCGTTGAACCCCTGGGACTAACAGGGGGGGAGACCCAGTACTTC. Its translation: CSVEPLGLTGGETQYF.

This chain links TRBV11-2 with TRBJ2-5; D unclear. The end of the DNA aligns better with TRBJ2-7, so the J call may be wrong. CDR1 and CDR2 (germline): SGHAT, FQNNGV. The CDR3 is 11 amino acids. CDR3 nucleotide sequence: TGTGCCAGCAGCTCCAACTACGAGCAGTACTTC. It is translated as CASSSNYEQYF.

This clone was seen a single time. This chain joins TRBV15 and TRBJ1-5; 8 positions agree with TRBD1. Looked up from germline, CDR1 is LNHNV and CDR2 is YYDKDF (reference sequence). CDR3 size: 14 residues. The V gene end was trimmed by 4 bases and the J gene end by 4 bases; junction bases not matched to a gene: 3. CDR3 DNA sequence: TGTGCCACCAGCACAGGGGGCCCTAATCAGCCCCAGCATTTT. Residues: CATSTGGPNQPQHF.

The chain combines TRBV2 with TRBJ2-1; 7 bases fit TRBD2. The V and J ends lost 4 bases and 7 bases, in that order; junction bases with no gene match: 10. Looked up from germline, CDR1 is SNHLY and CDR2 is FYNNEI. CDR3 size: 15 residues. CDR3 loop: CASSGVTSSMNEQFF. DNA for the CDR3: TGTGCCAGCAGTGGTGTGACTAGCTCTATGAATGAGCAGTTCTTC.

The chain employs TRBV5-4 and TRBJ2-2; 8 bases are a match to TRBD2. The CDR3 loop spans 15 amino acids. Germline V CDR1 and CDR2: SGHNT, YYREEE (reference sequence). V lost 4 bases and J lost 5; bases outside the gene matches: 7. The CDR3 DNA reads as TGTGCCAGCAGCCCCGGGAGGGCCGTTACCGGGGAGCTGTTTTTT. Translated, it gives CASSPGRAVTGELFF. Full variable domain (missing parts from reference TRBV5-4 and TRBJ2-2): ETGVTQSPTHLIKTRGQQVTLRCSSQSGHNTVSWYQQALGQGPQFIFQYYREEENGRGNFPPRFSGLQFPNYSSELNVNALELDDSALYLCASSPGRAVTGELFFGEGSRLTVL.

The rearrangement links TRBV4-1 to TRBJ1-2, with TRBD1 matching over 10 bases. Germline CDR1 is MGHRA and CDR2 is YSYEKL. V gave up 0 bases and J gave up 3 bases; unmatched junction bases: 1. The CDR3 consists of 15 residues. The CDR3 nucleotides read TGCGCCAGCAGCCAAGAAGGGACAGGGGACTATGGCTACACCTTC. It is translated as CASSQEGTGDYGYTF.

This chain joins TRBV5-5 and TRBJ2-7, with D perhaps matching TRBD1 (7 bases). CDR1 is SGHKS and CDR2 is YYEKEE in the germline V gene (reference sequence). The CDR3 has 15 residues. V was cut by 4 bases and J by 5 bases, with 19 bases left in between. DNA of the CDR3: TGTGCCAGCAGCAACCCCGGGGGACAGACCCACGAGCAGTACTTC. Translation gives CASSNPGGQTHEQYF.